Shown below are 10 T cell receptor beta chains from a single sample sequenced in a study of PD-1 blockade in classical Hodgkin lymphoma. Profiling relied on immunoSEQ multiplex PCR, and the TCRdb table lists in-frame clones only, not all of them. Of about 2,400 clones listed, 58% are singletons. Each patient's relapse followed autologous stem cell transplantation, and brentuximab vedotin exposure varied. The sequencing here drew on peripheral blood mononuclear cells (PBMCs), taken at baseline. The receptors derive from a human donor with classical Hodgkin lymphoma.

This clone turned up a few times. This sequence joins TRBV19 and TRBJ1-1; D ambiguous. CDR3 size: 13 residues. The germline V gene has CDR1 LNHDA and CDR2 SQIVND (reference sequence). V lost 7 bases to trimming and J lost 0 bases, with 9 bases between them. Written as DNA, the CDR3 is TGTGCCAGTACGGACCGATTGAACACTGAAGCTTTCTTT. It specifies CASTDRLNTEAFF.

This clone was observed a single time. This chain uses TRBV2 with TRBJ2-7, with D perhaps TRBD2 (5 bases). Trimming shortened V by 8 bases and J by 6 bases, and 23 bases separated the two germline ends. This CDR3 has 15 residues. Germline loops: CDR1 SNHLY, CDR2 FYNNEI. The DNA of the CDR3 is TGTGCCAGCCGGATTTCAGGAAACCCAGCGGTCGAGCAGTACTTC. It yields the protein CASRISGNPAVEQYF.

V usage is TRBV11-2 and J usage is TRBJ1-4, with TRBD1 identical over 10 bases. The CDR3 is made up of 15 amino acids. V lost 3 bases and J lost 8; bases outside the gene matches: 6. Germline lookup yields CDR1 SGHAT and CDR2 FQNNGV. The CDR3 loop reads CASSLGGQGGEKLFF. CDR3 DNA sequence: TGTGCCAGCAGCTTGGGCGGACAGGGGGGGGAAAAACTGTTTTTT. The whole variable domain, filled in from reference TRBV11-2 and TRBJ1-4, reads EAGVAQSPRYKIIEKRQSVAFWCNPISGHATLYWYQQILGQGPKLLIQFQNNGVVDDSQLPKDRFSAERLKGVDSTLKIQPAKLEDSAVYLCASSLGGQGGEKLFFGSGTQLSVL.

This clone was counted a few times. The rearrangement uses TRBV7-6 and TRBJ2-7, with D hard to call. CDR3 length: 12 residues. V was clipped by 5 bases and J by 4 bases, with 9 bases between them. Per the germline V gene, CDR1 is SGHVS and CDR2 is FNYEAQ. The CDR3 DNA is TGTGCCAGCAGCGACGACATTTACGAGCAGTACTTC. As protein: CASSDDIYEQYF.

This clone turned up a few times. CDR3 protein: CASKGEARWETQYF. The CDR3, as DNA: TGTGCCAGCAAGGGTGAGGCTAGGTGGGAGACCCAGTACTTC. V gene TRBV28 combines with J gene TRBJ2-5; D remains unclear. CDR1 is MDHEN, CDR2 SYDVKM, per germline. The CDR3 consists of 14 residues. V lost 7 bases and J lost 5, with 17 bases in between.

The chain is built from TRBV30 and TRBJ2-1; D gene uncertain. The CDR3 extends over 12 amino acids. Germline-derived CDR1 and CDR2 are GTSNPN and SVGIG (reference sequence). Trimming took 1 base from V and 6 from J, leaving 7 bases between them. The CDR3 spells CAWSESTNEQFF. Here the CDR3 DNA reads TGTGCCTGGAGTGAGTCTACCAATGAGCAGTTCTTC.

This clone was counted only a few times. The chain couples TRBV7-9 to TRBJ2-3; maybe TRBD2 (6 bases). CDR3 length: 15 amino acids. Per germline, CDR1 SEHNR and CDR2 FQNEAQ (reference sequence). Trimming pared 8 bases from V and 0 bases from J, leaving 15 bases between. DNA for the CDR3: TGTGCCAGCCGCCGCCCGGGAGCTAGCACAGATACGCAGTATTTT. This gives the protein CASRRPGASTDTQYF.

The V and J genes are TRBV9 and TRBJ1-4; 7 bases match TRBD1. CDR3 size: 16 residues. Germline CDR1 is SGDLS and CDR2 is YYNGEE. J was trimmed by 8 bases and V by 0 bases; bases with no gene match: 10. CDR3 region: CASSVAPTGPREKLFF. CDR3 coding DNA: TGTGCCAGCAGCGTAGCTCCGACAGGGCCGCGGGAAAAACTGTTTTTT.

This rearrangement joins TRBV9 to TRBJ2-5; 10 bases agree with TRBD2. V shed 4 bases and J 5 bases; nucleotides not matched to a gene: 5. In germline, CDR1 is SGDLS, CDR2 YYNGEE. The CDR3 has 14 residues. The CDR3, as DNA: TGTGCCAGCAGCTTAGCGGGGGGCGGGGAGACCCAGTACTTC. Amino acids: CASSLAGGGETQYF.

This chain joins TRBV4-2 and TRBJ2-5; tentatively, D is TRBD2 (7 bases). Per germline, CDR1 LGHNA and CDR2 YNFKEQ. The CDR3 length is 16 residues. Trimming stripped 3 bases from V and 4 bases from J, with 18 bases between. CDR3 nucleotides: TGTGCCAGCAGCCACGCCGGGGGCCCGGGAGGAGAGACCCAGTACTTC. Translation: CASSHAGGPGGETQYF.